Shown below are 23 T cell receptor beta chains from a single sample sequenced in a study of blood T cell repertoires in COVID-19. The repertoire was sequenced with immunoSEQ multiplex PCR; TCRdb's copy has only in-frame clones and lacks some. The sample lists 120,000 to 150,000 clones, around 82% occurring once. Sequencing was performed on peripheral blood. The source is a man aged 60-69 years with active or convalescent COVID-19.

The chain is built from TRBV28 and TRBJ2-1; the D is unclear. Germline assignment: CDR1 MDHEN and CDR2 SYDVKM. Trimming removed 8 bases from V and 2 bases from J, with 10 bases in between. CDR3 length: 13 amino acids. This CDR3 is CASAPIPYNEQFF. For the CDR3, the DNA is TGTGCCAGCGCCCCTATCCCCTACAATGAGCAGTTCTTC.

The chain uses TRBV7-6 and TRBJ1-3, with a weak D call TRBD1 (5 bases). Deletions cut 0 bases from V and 2 bases from J, with 11 bases between. Germline lookup yields CDR1 SGHVS and CDR2 FNYEAQ. This CDR3 is built from 16 residues. The CDR3 sequence: CASSLAIGGPGNTIYF. The CDR3 nucleotides read TGTGCCAGCAGCTTAGCGATCGGGGGTCCTGGAAACACCATATATTTT.

The rearrangement joins TRBV7-2 to TRBJ2-5; D might be TRBD1 (6 bases). Germline V CDR1 and CDR2: SGHTA, FQGNSA. Trimming left V 1 base short and J 5 bases short, with 11 bases between. The CDR3 has 14 residues. The CDR3 spells CASSLEGERETQYF. The DNA for the CDR3 is TGTGCCAGCAGCTTAGAGGGGGAGCGGGAGACCCAGTACTTC.

The chain has TRBV19 and TRBJ2-7, with 9 bases matching TRBD1. CDR1 LNHDA and CDR2 SQIVND come from the germline V gene (reference sequence). The length of the CDR3 is 14 residues. Unmatched junction bases numbered 7, after V lost 8 bases and J lost 2 bases. CDR3 sequence reads: CASGWGTGTYEQYF. The CDR3 nucleotides read TGTGCCAGTGGCTGGGGGACAGGGACCTACGAGCAGTACTTC. The whole variable domain, filled in from reference TRBV19 and TRBJ2-7, reads DGGITQSPKYLFRKEGQNVTLSCEQNLNHDAMYWYRQDPGQGLRLIYYSQIVNDFQKGDIAEGYSVSREKKESFPLTVTSAQKNPTAFYLCASGWGTGTYEQYFGPGTRLTVT.

This chain connects TRBV18 to TRBJ1-4; D might be TRBD1 (5 bases). This CDR3 comprises 14 residues. The germline gives CDR1 KGHSH, CDR2 LQKENI. V lost 6 bases and J lost 5, with 13 bases in between. The CDR3 is CASSLGAENEKLFF. As DNA, the CDR3 is TGTGCCAGCTCCCTAGGGGCAGAAAATGAAAAACTGTTTTTT.

V is TRBV5-3 and J is TRBJ1-4; 7 bases map to TRBD1. TRBV5-3 is marked as an open reading frame, function uncertain. With 0 bases clipped from V and 5 bases from J, the junction kept 7 bases outside the gene matches. This CDR3 contains 16 residues. This chain's CDR3 is CARSLVEDRANEKLFF. The DNA for the CDR3 is TGTGCCAGAAGCTTGGTGGAAGACAGGGCAAATGAAAAACTGTTTTTT.

The chain combines TRBV7-9 with TRBJ2-2; the D gene is possibly TRBD1 (5 bases). Germline V gives CDR1 SEHNR, CDR2 FQNEAQ (reference sequence). The CDR3 covers 13 residues. Trimming pared 5 bases from V and 7 bases from J, leaving 11 bases between. CDR3 in amino acids: CASSIQGGGELFF. The CDR3 nucleotides are TGTGCCAGCAGCATCCAGGGTGGCGGGGAGCTGTTTTTT.

This clone has only one observation. The V call is TRBV7-7, the J call TRBJ2-3; D gene unclear. The germline V and J ends were trimmed by 1 base and 4 bases, with 12 bases remaining between them. Germline V gives CDR1 SSHAT, CDR2 FNYEAQ (reference sequence). This CDR3 is 15 amino acids long. The CDR3 DNA reads TGTGCCAGCAGCTTAGACGGGTCAAAGGCAGATACGCAGTATTTT. Translated: CASSLDGSKADTQYF.

This sequence joins TRBV6-2 or TRBV6-3 and TRBJ2-2; tentatively, D is TRBD2 (5 bases). V dropped 4 bases and J dropped 4 bases, with 10 bases sitting between them. Germline values: CDR1 MNHEY, CDR2 SVGEGT. The CDR3 totals 14 residues. CDR3 coding DNA: TGTGCCAGCAGTTTCTTAGAGGGCACCGGGGAGCTGTTTTTT. Encoded protein: CASSFLEGTGELFF.

J is TRBJ1-5 and V is TRBV27; TRBD1 agrees at 10 bases. The CDR3 consists of 17 residues. CDR1 is MNHEY and CDR2 is SMNVEV in the germline V gene (reference sequence). V lost 2 bases, J lost 4 bases, and 8 bases stayed unmatched. The CDR3 is CASSLRSGQGRNQPQHF. Written as DNA, the CDR3 is TGTGCCAGCAGTTTAAGATCGGGACAGGGGAGGAATCAGCCCCAGCATTTT.

The CDR3 coding sequence is TGCGCCAGCATGGCCAGCGACTCCTACGAGCAGTACTTC. Translating it yields CASMASDSYEQYF. The V call is TRBV5-1, the J call TRBJ2-7; the D is unclear. CDR1 is SGHRS, CDR2 YFSETQ, per germline. CDR3 length: 13 residues. With 6 bases removed from V and 0 bases from J, the gap between germline ends came to 10 bases.

This clone was counted a few times. The chain carries TRBV12-3 or TRBV12-4 and TRBJ1-5; 9 bases are shared with TRBD1. Losses at the gene ends were 8 bases for V and 4 bases for J; bases not matched to a gene: 3. The CDR3 runs 13 residues. The CDR3 loop reads CASVGTGNQPQHF. CDR3 nucleotide sequence: TGTGCCAGCGTTGGGACAGGGAATCAGCCCCAGCATTTT.

The rearrangement uses TRBV9 and TRBJ1-5; TRBD1 matches 9 bases. CDR3 size: 14 residues. The V gene end was trimmed by 3 bases and the J gene end by 6 bases; junction bases not matched to a gene: 4. The germline V gene encodes CDR1 SGDLS and CDR2 YYNGEE. The chain's CDR3 is CASSATGGGQPQHF. CDR3 DNA sequence: TGTGCCAGCAGCGCTACAGGGGGCGGTCAGCCCCAGCATTTT.

CDR3 residues: CASSAYEGTQYF. The CDR3 coding sequence is TGTGCCAGCAGCGCGTACGAGGGGACCCAGTACTTC. This rearrangement joins TRBV7-2 to TRBJ2-5; TRBD2 is a possible D gene (5 bases). CDR1 is SGHTA and CDR2 is FQGNSA in the germline V gene. CDR3 length equals 12 residues. Deletions cut 5 bases from V and 7 bases from J, with 11 bases between.

This clone is a singleton in its sample. This chain joins TRBV19 and TRBJ2-5, with D possibly being TRBD1 (5 bases). This CDR3 has 13 residues. The germline V and J ends were trimmed by 6 bases and 3 bases, with 11 bases remaining between them. Germline assignment: CDR1 LNHDA and CDR2 SQIVND (reference sequence). As DNA, the CDR3 is TGTGCCAGTAGCTCGACAGACAAAGAGACCCAGTACTTC. Protein: CASSSTDKETQYF.

The V and J genes are TRBV2 and TRBJ1-4; 7 bases match TRBD1. J lost 3 bases, V lost 6 bases, and 7 bases had no gene match. This CDR3 region has 15 residues. Looked up from germline, CDR1 is SNHLY and CDR2 is FYNNEI. The CDR3 region has the DNA TGTGCCAGCAGACCCGACAGGGTGGCTAATGAAAAACTGTTTTTT. Translated, it gives CASRPDRVANEKLFF.

The chain recombines TRBV11-2 with TRBJ1-4, with D maybe TRBD1 (6 bases). V was pared by 6 bases and J by 8 bases, with 10 bases between. Per the germline V gene, CDR1 is SGHAT and CDR2 is FQNNGV. The CDR3 covers 12 residues. The CDR3 here is CASRAGVEKLFF. In nucleotides, the CDR3 is TGTGCCAGCAGGGCAGGGGTCGAAAAACTGTTTTTT.

This clone was seen a single time. The chain links TRBV4-1 to TRBJ2-1; 9 bases map to TRBD1. Germline CDR1 is MGHRA and CDR2 is YSYEKL. The V segment lost 1 base and the J segment 0 bases; nucleotides outside the gene matches: 10. The CDR3 runs 19 residues. CDR3: CASSQVTGTGLSSYNEQFF. The CDR3 nucleotides read TGCGCCAGCAGCCAAGTAACGGGGACAGGGCTAAGCTCCTACAATGAGCAGTTCTTC.

This chain uses TRBV6-2 or TRBV6-3 with TRBJ2-3; possibly TRBD1 for D (6 bases). The CDR3 has 14 residues. V lost 2 bases and J lost 5, with 11 bases in between. Germline V gene sequence: CDR1 MNHEY, CDR2 SVGEGT. The CDR3 sequence: CASSYTFRGDTQYF. The CDR3 bases are TGTGCCAGCAGTTACACCTTCAGGGGAGATACGCAGTATTTT.

The gene calls are TRBV5-1 and TRBJ2-7, with 9 bases fitting TRBD2. V dropped 4 bases and J dropped 2; count of bases not matched to a gene: 13. The CDR3 runs to 17 residues. Germline V gene sequence: CDR1 SGHRS, CDR2 YFSETQ. DNA for the CDR3: TGCGCCAGCAGCCCAGGGGTTGGACTAGCGTCGACCTACGAGCAGTACTTC. Translation gives CASSPGVGLASTYEQYF.

The genes are TRBV11-3 and TRBJ2-3; 11 bases line up with TRBD2. The junction had 4 bases not matched to a gene; V was cut back by 5 bases and J by 3 bases. Germline CDR1 and CDR2: SGHNT and YENEEA. The CDR3 covers 15 residues. CDR3 sequence: CASSKGTSGTDTQYF. The CDR3 DNA reads TGTGCCAGCAGCAAAGGGACTAGCGGAACAGATACGCAGTATTTT.

CDR3: CATTRGSGDYGYTF. The CDR3 DNA sequence: TGTGCCACTACAAGGGGGTCAGGAGACTATGGCTACACCTTC. The chain couples TRBV7-9 to TRBJ1-2, with a weak D call TRBD1 (6 bases). Germline CDR1 SEHNR, CDR2 FQNEAQ (reference sequence). The CDR3 has 14 residues. The V gene lost 10 bases and the J gene lost 3 bases, with 18 bases spanning the gap.

The chain is built from TRBV11-2 and TRBJ2-2, with 12 bases matching TRBD2. CDR1 and CDR2 from the germline V gene are SGHAT and FQNNGV. CDR3 length: 16 residues. After removal of 5 bases from V and 7 bases from J, the junction contained 8 bases not matched to a gene. In DNA, the CDR3 is TGTGCCAGCAGCCCGCCGGGACTAGCGGGTATCGGGGAGCTGTTTTTT. Its protein product is CASSPPGLAGIGELFF.